This record covers a single T cell receptor (beta chain). This entry comes from a study of control samples from healthy donors and cancer patients. Sequencing was performed with immunoSEQ multiplex PCR; in TCRdb, only in-frame clones are kept and a portion is missing. The sample consists of about 85,000 clones, around nine tenths of them appearing once. V was pared by 6 bases and J by 9 bases, with 15 bases of the junction left unmatched. Germline V gene lookup returns CDR1 LGHDT and CDR2 YNNKEL (reference sequence). The CDR3 contains 16 residues. The TCR comes from a woman in her fifties or sixties in good health. Sequenced: blood. The V call is TRBV3-1 (or the pseudogene TRBV3-2), the J call TRBJ1-5; the match to TRBD1 covers 9 bases. CDR3 protein: CASSPKPDRGVGPQHF. For the CDR3, the DNA is TGTGCCAGCAGTCCCAAACCCGACAGGGGGGTCGGGCCCCAGCATTTT.